A single sample gave rise to the 26 T cell receptor beta chains below, sequenced in a study of blood T cell repertoires in COVID-19. Assay used: immunoSEQ multiplex PCR; TCRdb lists only in-frame clones, some missing. The sample yields over 300,000 clones, around 90% seen once. Material: PBMCs or T cells enriched from blood (not recorded which). All receptors derive from a young woman who had recovered from COVID-19.

This chain joins TRBV19 and TRBJ1-5, with 9 bases matching TRBD1. The CDR3 length is 15 residues. The J segment lost 6 bases and the V segment lost 4 bases, leaving 7 bases of the junction unmatched. The germline CDR1 and CDR2 sequences are LNHDA and SQIVND (reference sequence). The CDR3 region is CASSNDRGTGQPQHF. DNA of the CDR3: TGTGCCAGTAGTAACGACAGGGGGACCGGTCAGCCCCAGCATTTT.

This clone has just one count. The rearrangement joins TRBV7-3 to TRBJ1-2; TRBD1 matches at 9 bases. CDR1 SGHTA and CDR2 FQGTGA come from the germline V gene. After removal of 5 bases from V and 7 bases from J, the junction contained 11 bases not matched to a gene. This CDR3 spans 15 amino acids. Written as DNA, the CDR3 is TGTGCCAGCAGCCCCGAGCCGGGACAGGGTGGTGGCTACACCTTC. Protein sequence: CASSPEPGQGGGYTF.

The chain links TRBV18 to TRBJ1-2; D perhaps matches TRBD1 (6 bases). The length of the CDR3 is 15 residues. With 1 base removed from V and 1 base from J, the gap between germline ends came to 10 bases. Germline CDR1 reads KGHSH; CDR2 reads LQKENI. The CDR3 here is CASSPLGDINYGYTF. Written as DNA, the CDR3 is TGTGCCAGCTCACCACTTGGGGACATTAACTATGGCTACACCTTC.

This clone was found once. Here the CDR3 DNA reads TGTGCCAGCAGCCAAGCGGGTACAGGACAAGAGGATGAAAAACTGTTTTTT. Translated, it gives CASSQAGTGQEDEKLFF. The chain recombines TRBV3-1 (or the pseudogene TRBV3-2) with TRBJ1-4; D perhaps matches TRBD1 (5 bases). CDR3 size: 17 residues. Germline V CDR1 and CDR2: LGHDT, YNNKEL (reference sequence). The ends were cut back, 1 base at V and 6 bases at J, with 18 bases in the middle.

This clone was seen only once. The rearrangement joins TRBV2 to TRBJ2-3; 12 bases fit TRBD2. Looked up from germline, CDR1 is SNHLY and CDR2 is FYNNEI. After removal of 4 bases from V and 5 bases from J, the junction contained 4 bases not matched to a gene. The CDR3 spans 15 residues. The CDR3: CASSAPGLAGDTQYF. The CDR3 DNA sequence: TGTGCCAGCAGTGCTCCGGGACTAGCGGGAGATACGCAGTATTTT.

The V call is TRBV30, the J call TRBJ1-2; 8 bases fit TRBD1. CDR1 and CDR2 (germline): GTSNPN, SVGIG (reference sequence). V was clipped by 0 bases and J by 6 bases; unmatched bases: 3. The CDR3 spans 13 residues. The CDR3 here is CAWSVTGVDGYTF. The CDR3 DNA follows: TGTGCCTGGAGTGTGACAGGGGTAGATGGCTACACCTTC.

V usage is TRBV7-3 and J usage is TRBJ1-1; 8 bases map to TRBD1. The CDR3 has 14 amino acids. Germline values: CDR1 SGHTA, CDR2 FQGTGA. V trimming: 4 bases; J trimming: 6 bases; junction bases outside the gene matches: 7. The DNA for the CDR3 is TGTGCCAGCAGCTCCACGACAGGGGCCGCTGAAGCTTTCTTT. It codes for CASSSTTGAAEAFF.

The chain employs TRBV11-2 and TRBJ1-1; a possible D gene is TRBD1 (5 bases). CDR1 SGHAT and CDR2 FQNNGV come from the germline V gene. V was pared by 1 base and J by 4 bases, with 13 bases between. This CDR3 has 15 residues. CDR3 loop: CASSLGSGGATEAFF. In nucleotides, the CDR3 is TGTGCCAGCAGCTTAGGATCGGGGGGAGCCACTGAAGCTTTCTTT.

The genes are TRBV2 and TRBJ2-5, with TRBD2 identical over 8 bases. This CDR3 region has 14 residues. Germline V gives CDR1 SNHLY, CDR2 FYNNEI. J was trimmed by 4 bases and V by 5 bases; bases with no gene match: 6. The CDR3 loop reads CASSRGLAGETQYF. The CDR3 bases are TGTGCCAGCAGTCGCGGACTAGCAGGAGAGACCCAGTACTTC.

V and J are TRBV2 and TRBJ1-4; D is uncertain. The CDR3 is made up of 13 amino acids. CDR1 SNHLY and CDR2 FYNNEI come from the germline V gene. V was clipped by 3 bases and J by 4 bases, with 6 bases between them. CDR3 nucleotide sequence: TGTGCCAGCAGTGAGGGGAGTAATGAAAAACTGTTTTTT. Translation gives CASSEGSNEKLFF.

CDR3 region: CASSQDLGGRSNQPQHF. The CDR3 DNA follows: TGCGCCAGCAGCCAAGATTTGGGGGGAAGGAGCAATCAGCCCCAGCATTTT. This rearrangement joins TRBV4-3 to TRBJ1-5, with D possibly being TRBD1 (5 bases). V lost 0 bases and J 1 base, leaving 13 bases between the germline ends. The CDR3 totals 17 residues. Germline V gives CDR1 LGHNA, CDR2 YSLEER.

This chain joins TRBV7-9 and TRBJ1-6; D unresolved. The V gene lost 7 bases and the J gene lost 7 bases, with 17 bases spanning the gap. Germline values: CDR1 SEHNR, CDR2 FQNEAQ (reference sequence). The CDR3 consists of 15 residues. CDR3 in amino acids: CASTRSGAENSPLHF. CDR3 sequence (DNA): TGTGCCAGCACCAGAAGTGGAGCCGAAAATTCACCCCTCCACTTT.

This chain links TRBV19 with TRBJ1-5, with D perhaps TRBD1 (5 bases). With 8 bases removed from V and 2 bases from J, the gap between germline ends came to 13 bases. The CDR3 is made up of 14 amino acids. CDR1 and CDR2 from the germline V gene are LNHDA and SQIVND (reference sequence). The CDR3: CASGGGWGNQPQHF. The CDR3 DNA reads TGTGCCAGTGGGGGGGGATGGGGCAATCAGCCCCAGCATTTT.

The gene calls are TRBV7-3 and TRBJ2-1, with TRBD1 matching 9 bases. Germline V gene sequence: CDR1 SGHTA, CDR2 FQGTGA. V lost 4 bases to trimming and J lost 9 bases; unmatched junction nucleotides: 13. This CDR3 contains 16 residues. CDR3 loop: CASSSSGTGYMGEQFF. The CDR3 bases are TGTGCCAGCAGCTCGTCCGGGACAGGGTACATGGGTGAGCAGTTCTTC.

The V and J genes are TRBV25-1 and TRBJ1-6; the D gene is possibly TRBD1 (5 bases). This CDR3 contains 17 residues. Germline V lookup: CDR1 MGHDK, CDR2 SYGVNS. Trimming took 6 bases from V and 0 from J, leaving 15 bases between them. Here the CDR3 reads CASSDDSLSSYNSPLHF. CDR3 bases: TGTGCCAGCAGCGACGACAGCCTCAGCTCCTATAATTCACCCCTCCACTTT. Full variable domain (remainder filled in from reference TRBV25-1 and TRBJ1-6): EADIYQTPRYLVIGTGKKITLECSQTMGHDKMYWYQQDPGMELHLIHYSYGVNSTEKGDLSSESTVSRIRTEHFPLTLESARPSHTSQYLCASSDDSLSSYNSPLHFGNGTRLTVT.

This sequence joins TRBV29-1 and TRBJ2-7, with a weak D call TRBD2 (6 bases). CDR3 length equals 11 residues. CDR1 and CDR2 from the germline V gene are SQVTM and ANQGSEA. V lost 8 bases and J 6 bases, leaving 14 bases between the germline ends. CDR3 sequence reads: CSTYTSSEQYF. The CDR3 nucleotides are TGCAGCACCTACACTAGCTCCGAGCAGTACTTC.

The chain links TRBV19 to TRBJ1-2, with D perhaps matching TRBD1 (6 bases). This CDR3 contains 13 residues. With 7 bases removed from V and 8 bases from J, the gap between germline ends came to 17 bases. Germline V gives CDR1 LNHDA, CDR2 SQIVND (reference sequence). CDR3 bases: TGTGCCAGTACCGTGGGGGGGCGACGGGGCTACACCTTC. It yields the protein CASTVGGRRGYTF.

V gene TRBV5-6 combines with J gene TRBJ1-4; 9 bases agree with TRBD1. Germline lookup yields CDR1 SGHDT and CDR2 YYEEEE. The V and J ends lost 4 bases and 6 bases, in that order; junction bases with no gene match: 4. The CDR3 totals 14 residues. CDR3 in DNA: TGTGCCAGCAGCCTGGGACAGGGTTATGAAAAACTGTTTTTT. This translates into CASSLGQGYEKLFF.

This clone was seen only a few times. The V call is TRBV5-6, the J call TRBJ2-7; TRBD1 aligns across 8 bases. Trimming cost V 3 bases and J 2 bases; bases outside gene matches: 10. In germline, CDR1 is SGHDT, CDR2 YYEEEE. CDR3 length: 16 residues. The chain's CDR3 is CASSSHRDRPPYEQYF. The CDR3 DNA sequence: TGTGCCAGCAGCTCACACAGGGACAGGCCCCCCTACGAGCAGTACTTC.

The chain recombines TRBV5-1 with TRBJ2-5, with 7 positions matching TRBD2. CDR3 length: 18 residues. Trimming took 0 bases from V and 0 from J; bases not matched to a gene: 11. From germline, CDR1 is SGHRS and CDR2 YFSETQ. CDR3 in DNA: TGCGCCAGCAGCTTGGGGGTTCTCGGGACTAAAAACCAAGAGACCCAGTACTTC. Translation: CASSLGVLGTKNQETQYF. The full variable domain, completed using reference TRBV5-1 and TRBJ2-5, is KAGVTQTPRYLIKTRGQQVTLSCSPISGHRSVSWYQQTPGQGLQFLFEYFSETQRNKGNFPGRFSGRQFSNSRSEMNVSTLELGDSALYLCASSLGVLGTKNQETQYFGPGTRLLVL.

The chain has TRBV7-9 and TRBJ1-1; TRBD1 is a possible D gene (6 bases). The ends were cut back, 5 bases at V and 1 base at J, with 8 bases in the middle. CDR1 is SEHNR, CDR2 FQNEAQ, per germline (reference sequence). This CDR3 region has 13 residues. The chain's CDR3 is CASSVQGNTEAFF. The CDR3 DNA follows: TGTGCCAGCAGCGTACAGGGGAACACTGAAGCTTTCTTT.

This rearrangement joins TRBV5-1 to TRBJ1-3; 8 bases are shared with TRBD1. V trimming: 4 bases; J trimming: 3 bases; junction bases outside the gene matches: 6. Germline V lookup: CDR1 SGHRS, CDR2 YFSETQ. CDR3 length: 15 residues. The CDR3 coding sequence is TGCGCCAGCAGCGACCGGACAGGGAGTGGAAACACCATATATTTT. Translated, it gives CASSDRTGSGNTIYF. The variable domain in full, completed from reference TRBV5-1 and TRBJ1-3, reads KAGVTQTPRYLIKTRGQQVTLSCSPISGHRSVSWYQQTPGQGLQFLFEYFSETQRNKGNFPGRFSGRQFSNSRSEMNVSTLELGDSALYLCASSDRTGSGNTIYFGEGSWLTVV.

This clone was observed a few times. J is TRBJ1-3 and V is TRBV30; a possible D gene is TRBD1 (5 bases). Germline CDR1 is GTSNPN and CDR2 is SVGIG (reference sequence). This CDR3 region has 14 residues. Trimming removed 4 bases from V and 4 bases from J, with 14 bases in between. The CDR3 bases are TGTGCCTGGAATTCCGGGGGAGCAGGAAACACCATATATTTT. Residues: CAWNSGGAGNTIYF.

The chain recombines TRBV5-4 with TRBJ2-2; 8 bases align to TRBD2. Looked up from germline, CDR1 is SGHNT and CDR2 is YYREEE (reference sequence). The CDR3 extends over 14 amino acids. V lost 4 bases, J lost 7 bases, and 6 bases stayed unmatched. The CDR3 DNA sequence: TGTGCCAGCAGCCCCGGCAGCGGGGGCGGGGAGCTGTTTTTT. Its protein is CASSPGSGGGELFF.

The rearrangement joins TRBV19 to TRBJ1-2; D may be TRBD1 (5 bases). Germline loops: CDR1 LNHDA, CDR2 SQIVND (reference sequence). V was trimmed by 3 bases and J by 4 bases, leaving 21 bases between them. The CDR3 sequence is 17 residues long. The CDR3 is CASSIGKRDYLGYGYTF. DNA of the CDR3: TGTGCCAGTAGTATCGGGAAAAGGGACTACCTGGGCTATGGCTACACCTTC. Together with reference TRBV19 and TRBJ1-2, the CDR3 gives the full variable domain: DGGITQSPKYLFRKEGQNVTLSCEQNLNHDAMYWYRQDPGQGLRLIYYSQIVNDFQKGDIAEGYSVSREKKESFPLTVTSAQKNPTAFYLCASSIGKRDYLGYGYTFGSGTRLTVV.

The CDR3 sequence: CARQGTGNTIYF. The CDR3 coding sequence is TGTGCCCGACAGGGGACTGGAAACACCATATATTTT. V usage is TRBV30 and J usage is TRBJ1-3; 8 nucleotides match TRBD1. The CDR3 contains 12 residues. Germline V gene data show CDR1 as GTSNPN and CDR2 as SVGIG (reference sequence). V lost 8 bases to trimming and J lost 2 bases; unmatched junction nucleotides: 2.